This T cell receptor beta chain was observed in a study of T cells after yellow fever vaccination. General study results and limits: There was a small share of clonotypes that showed up in both the CD4 and CD8 compartments.

This clonotype was recorded many times. Its antigen is not identified. The germline CDR1 and CDR2 sequences are SGHDN and FVKESK. This CDR3 is 17 amino acids long. With 4 bases clipped from V and 8 bases from J, the junction kept 10 bases outside the gene matches. TCRdb ran MiXCR on the 5' RACE reads and lists one entry per CDR3 protein. The top ten hold roughly a third of the sample, which has 150,000 or so distinct CDR3 sequences, over 7% seen once. The V call is TRBV14, the J call TRBJ2-1; 14 positions match TRBD2. The input for sequencing was CD8+ T cells sorted from PBMCs, taken 45 days after the yellow fever booster vaccination. The origin of this receptor is a man in his late teens or twenties who received the YFV17D yellow fever vaccine. CDR3 DNA sequence: TGTGCCAGCAGCCGGCGCTCAGGGACTAGCGGGGGATATGAGCAGTTCTTC. Translation gives CASSRRSGTSGGYEQFF.